A selection of T cell receptor beta chains follows, all from one sample in a study of T-cell reconstitution after alpha-beta-depleted transplantation in children. TCRdb re-called the PCR reads with MiXCR, one entry per CDR3 protein. The sample holds fewer than 700,000 distinct CDR3 sequences; around 13% are singletons and the top ten take about 2.2%. The sample here was PBMCs, mostly from graft donor cells, taken 360 days after TCRalphabeta/CD19-depleted stem cell transplant. These receptors all stem from a male patient aged 10-17 years who had a stem cell transplant for acute myeloid leukemia, so the T cells may come from the graft donor. The conserved cysteine and the conserved F or W are not part of the CDR3 here. The listing skips clone size in some rows; elsewhere it reads once, few, many or a size class.

TRBJ2-2	few	TRBV2	ASSEEGVNTGELF
TRBJ2-7	NA	TRBV28	ASGVRSSYEQY
TRBJ2-3	few	TRBV2	ASSQLAGDLTDTQY
TRBJ2-1	many	TRBV6-2/TRBV6-3	ASSYPRVFKQNNEQF
TRBJ2-7	few	TRBV7-2	ASSSRTSGIRPYEQY
TRBJ2-7	NA	TRBV12-3/TRBV12-4	ASSLVVAGRSYEQY
TRBJ2-5	NA	TRBV5-1	ASSSKASGTYQETQY
TRBJ1-2	NA	TRBV30	AWSVQLLGTYGYT
TRBJ2-5	NA	TRBV30	ALGLAVQETQY
TRBJ2-4	few	TRBV28	ASSSGGIGNIQY
TRBJ1-1	few	TRBV29-1	SVEGGRVLVTEAF
TRBJ2-4	few	TRBV24-1	ATSDFPGTGGSEAKNIQY
TRBJ2-2	NA	TRBV29-1	SVEDRLSNAGELF